Below, 11 T cell receptor beta chains from the same sample are listed, as sequenced in a study of radiotherapy plus CTLA-4 blockade in lung cancer. Generated by immunoSEQ multiplex PCR, the TCRdb table keeps only in-frame clones and is missing some. This sample has tens of thousands of clones, with 86% found just once. Specimen: peripheral blood, collected from a patient treated with radiotherapy plus ipilimumab. All receptors derive from a human donor with non-small cell lung cancer whose response to radiotherapy plus ipilimumab could not be evaluated.

V usage is TRBV7-9 and J usage is TRBJ2-5, with TRBD2 matching 7 bases. V trimming: 2 bases; J trimming: 11 bases; junction bases outside the gene matches: 8. Germline loops: CDR1 SEHNR, CDR2 FQNEAQ (reference sequence). This CDR3 contains 13 residues. Written as DNA, the CDR3 is TGTGCCAGCAGCTTACGGGGCGGGCGGGAGCAGTACTTC. Its translation is CASSLRGGREQYF.

This clone was seen more than once but under ten times. The V call is TRBV5-4, the J call TRBJ2-7; TRBD1 agrees at 9 bases. The V segment lost 5 bases and the J segment 6 bases; nucleotides outside the gene matches: 3. Germline V lookup: CDR1 SGHNT, CDR2 YYREEE (reference sequence). The CDR3 extends over 12 amino acids. Written as DNA, the CDR3 is TGTGCCAGCAGTAAGACAGGGGGCGAGCAGTACTTC. It yields the protein CASSKTGGEQYF.

V gene TRBV5-4 combines with J gene TRBJ2-3, with D tentatively TRBD2 (6 bases). The ends were cut back, 5 bases at V and 0 bases at J, with 10 bases in the middle. The germline CDR1 and CDR2 sequences are SGHNT and YYREEE (reference sequence). This CDR3 contains 14 residues. CDR3 in amino acids: CASRRERSTDTQYF. CDR3 DNA sequence: TGTGCCAGCAGACGGGAGCGAAGCACAGATACGCAGTATTTT.

The chain employs TRBV28 and TRBJ1-1; D perhaps matches TRBD1 (6 bases). The CDR3 contains 14 residues. Trimming removed 7 bases from V and 1 base from J, with 13 bases in between. The germline CDR1 and CDR2 sequences are MDHEN and SYDVKM. The CDR3, as DNA: TGTGCCAGCACTTCAGGGGCCTGGAACACTGAAGCTTTCTTT. Encoded protein: CASTSGAWNTEAFF.

V and J are TRBV7-9 and TRBJ2-1; the D is unclear. V was shortened by 5 bases and J by 0 bases, with 14 bases between the two germline ends. Germline loops: CDR1 SEHNR, CDR2 FQNEAQ (reference sequence). This CDR3 spans 16 amino acids. In nucleotides, the CDR3 is TGTGCCAGCAGCCCCTCCACAGCTATCTCCTACAATGAGCAGTTCTTC. This codes for CASSPSTAISYNEQFF.

The chain's CDR3 is CASSPKDRGFYNEQFF. The DNA of the CDR3 is TGTGCCAGCTCACCGAAGGACAGGGGGTTCTACAATGAGCAGTTCTTC. The chain has TRBV18 and TRBJ2-1; 10 positions agree with TRBD1. The V and J ends lost 3 bases and 3 bases, in that order; junction bases with no gene match: 5. This CDR3 has 16 amino acids. CDR1 is KGHSH, CDR2 LQKENI, per germline.

The V gene is TRBV9, the J gene TRBJ1-4, with TRBD1 matching 8 bases. The V gene end was trimmed by 0 bases and the J gene end by 1 base; junction bases not matched to a gene: 11. The CDR3 length is 19 residues. The germline V gene encodes CDR1 SGDLS and CDR2 YYNGEE. The CDR3 reads CASSVDDRGVPITNEKLFF. CDR3 in DNA: TGTGCCAGCAGCGTAGATGACAGGGGAGTCCCGATAACTAATGAAAAACTGTTTTTT.

CDR3: CSAFLNEKLFF. DNA for the CDR3: TGCAGTGCTTTCCTTAATGAAAAACTGTTTTTT. The gene calls are TRBV20-1 and TRBJ1-4; D remains ambiguous. From germline, CDR1 is DFQATT and CDR2 SNEGSKA (reference sequence). Trimming removed 5 bases at V and 4 bases at J, with 5 bases between. The CDR3 is made up of 11 amino acids.

The rearrangement uses TRBV7-8 and TRBJ2-5; 8 nucleotides match TRBD1. CDR3 length equals 16 residues. Germline V lookup: CDR1 SGHVS, CDR2 FQNEAQ. V gave up 1 base and J gave up 4 bases; unmatched junction bases: 8. This CDR3 reads CASSLGTGFRGETQYF. CDR3 bases: TGTGCCAGCAGCTTAGGGACAGGGTTCCGAGGAGAGACCCAGTACTTC. Full variable domain (rest looked up from reference TRBV7-8 and TRBJ2-5): GAGVSQSPRYKVAKRGQDVALRCDPISGHVSLFWYQQALGQGPEFLTYFQNEAQLDKSGLPSDRFFAERPEGSVSTLKIQRTQQEDSAVYLCASSLGTGFRGETQYFGPGTRLLVL.

The chain carries TRBV29-1 and TRBJ1-1; D is perhaps TRBD1 (5 bases). The CDR3 contains 13 residues. The V and J ends lost 4 bases and 6 bases respectively, with 15 bases between them. Germline loops: CDR1 SQVTM, CDR2 ANQGSEA. The CDR3: CSVAQGNQAEAFF. The CDR3 coding sequence is TGCAGCGTTGCCCAGGGTAATCAAGCTGAAGCTTTCTTT.

This clone was recorded once. V and J are TRBV5-1 and TRBJ1-4, with D tentatively TRBD1 (6 bases). The CDR3 runs to 15 residues. Trimming pared 4 bases from V and 7 bases from J, leaving 17 bases between. Germline-derived CDR1 and CDR2 are SGHRS and YFSETQ. The CDR3 sequence is CASSPGVGDGEKLFF. Written as DNA, the CDR3 is TGCGCCAGCAGCCCAGGGGTGGGGGACGGTGAAAAACTGTTTTTT.